Reported below is one T cell receptor beta chain. Its antigen is unknown. This may stem from a read error, because a much larger clone lies one nucleotide away. This specimen comes from a study of glioma-infiltrating T cells. Overall study context: Sequencing aimed for about 4.5- to 11-fold coverage of about a million peripheral T cells. Notes on the study in general: Signature shared blood CDR3 motifs were enriched in low-divergence and depleted in high-divergence patients. Gliomas, especially low-grade, showed above-expected tissue-blood divergence; non-neoplastic patients showed below.

CDR1 is MNHEY, CDR2 SMNVEV, per germline (reference sequence). The CDR3 contains 14 residues. The iRepertoire nested amplicon-rescue multiplex PCR amplified TCR alpha and beta CDR3s from RNA. MiXCR was run by TCRdb on the multiplex PCR reads, yielding one entry per CDR3 protein. Among around 390,000 distinct CDR3 sequences listed, 35% to 45% were seen once. The sequencing sample was made of glioma tissue, nonneoplastic brain tissue, or PBMCs (not recorded which). The TCR was taken from a human donor with low-grade glioma or glioblastoma, undergoing nonglioma brain surgery, or in good health (not recorded which). This chain links TRBV27 with TRBJ2-7; 7 positions agree with TRBD1. The CDR3 here is CAISFTGASAEQYF. Written as DNA, the CDR3 is TGTGCCATCAGTTTTACAGGGGCTTCGGCCGAGCAGTACTTC.